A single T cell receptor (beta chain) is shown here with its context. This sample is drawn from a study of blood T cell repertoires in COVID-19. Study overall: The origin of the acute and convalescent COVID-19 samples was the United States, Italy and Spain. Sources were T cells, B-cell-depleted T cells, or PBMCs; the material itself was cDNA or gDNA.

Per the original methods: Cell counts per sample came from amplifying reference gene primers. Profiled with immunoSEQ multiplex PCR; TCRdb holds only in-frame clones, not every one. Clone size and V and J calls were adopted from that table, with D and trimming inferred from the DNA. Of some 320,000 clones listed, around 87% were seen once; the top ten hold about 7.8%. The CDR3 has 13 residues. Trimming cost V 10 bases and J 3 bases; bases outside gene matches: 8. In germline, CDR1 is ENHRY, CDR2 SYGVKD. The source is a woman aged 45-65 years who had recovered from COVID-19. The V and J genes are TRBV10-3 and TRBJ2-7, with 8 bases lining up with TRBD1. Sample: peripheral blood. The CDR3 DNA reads TGTGCCACCGCGGGACAGGTTGACTACGAGCAGTACTTC. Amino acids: CATAGQVDYEQYF.